These 26 T cell receptor beta chains came from one sample sequenced in a study of blood T cell repertoires in COVID-19. Repertoires were generated with immunoSEQ multiplex PCR, while TCRdb's copy carries only in-frame clones and drops some. The top ten hold around 20% of the sample, which has 65,000 to 75,000 clones, around 75% seen once. Sequencing was performed on peripheral blood. The receptors shown here come from a man in his 70s with acute or convalescent COVID-19.

The V and J genes are TRBV27 and TRBJ1-5; a weak D match, TRBD1 (5 bases). CDR3 length: 15 amino acids. Trimming cost V 2 bases and J 5 bases, with 13 bases left between them. Germline-derived CDR1 and CDR2 are MNHEY and SMNVEV (reference sequence). The CDR3 protein is CASSLIGGFDQPQHF. The CDR3 coding sequence is TGTGCCAGCAGTTTAATCGGGGGTTTCGATCAGCCCCAGCATTTT.

The CDR3 coding sequence is TGTGCCACCAGCCGGGGCGGGAGAGATTACAATGAGCAGTTCTTC. This sequence encodes CATSRGGRDYNEQFF. V and J are TRBV24-1 and TRBJ2-1; 7 bases are shared with TRBD2. Trimming cost V 7 bases and J 4 bases; bases outside gene matches: 9. This CDR3 has 15 residues. Germline loops: CDR1 KGHDR, CDR2 SFDVKD.

The V gene is TRBV28, the J gene TRBJ2-7; D may be TRBD1 (5 bases). Germline CDR1 and CDR2: MDHEN and SYDVKM. V was shortened by 2 bases and J by 9 bases, with 17 bases between the two germline ends. The CDR3 has 14 residues. The CDR3 spells CASSLDPGRAMQYF. For the CDR3, the DNA is TGTGCCAGCAGTTTAGATCCGGGCAGGGCAATGCAGTACTTC.

V and J are TRBV18 and TRBJ2-5; D may be TRBD2 (5 bases). The length of the CDR3 is 15 residues. Per germline, CDR1 KGHSH and CDR2 LQKENI. Between the trimmed V and J ends, which lost 0 bases and 0 bases, there was a span of 8 bases. This CDR3 reads CASSPPEVYQETQYF. For the CDR3, the DNA is TGTGCCAGCTCACCACCGGAGGTGTACCAAGAGACCCAGTACTTC.

The chain carries TRBV28 and TRBJ2-3; D is unclear. The CDR3 spans 15 residues. The V end was cut by 4 bases, the J end by 6 bases, with 17 bases between. CDR1 MDHEN and CDR2 SYDVKM come from the germline V gene. Here the CDR3 reads CASSSPGRGPDTQYF. DNA of the CDR3: TGTGCCAGCAGTTCCCCCGGTCGAGGCCCCGATACGCAGTATTTT.

In nucleotides, the CDR3 is TGTGCCAGCAGGCGGACTAGCGGGCAGGAGACCCAGTACTTC. Translating it yields CASRRTSGQETQYF. The V call is TRBV6-6, the J call TRBJ2-5; 11 bases are shared with TRBD2. Trimming took 6 bases from V and 5 from J; bases not matched to a gene: 5. Per germline, CDR1 MNHNY and CDR2 SVGAGI (reference sequence). The CDR3 extends over 14 amino acids.

A few counts support this clone. The chain is built from TRBV3-1 (or the pseudogene TRBV3-2) and TRBJ1-3; no clear D gene. The CDR3 sequence is 15 residues long. V lost 1 base, J lost 4 bases, and 11 bases lay in between. Germline assignment: CDR1 LGHDT and CDR2 YNNKEL (reference sequence). CDR3 DNA: TGTGCCAGCAGCCAAGGCGGTACTTACGGAAACACCATATATTTT. Translating it yields CASSQGGTYGNTIYF.

The chain employs TRBV5-1 and TRBJ1-5; no definite D call. Trimming took off 4 bases at V and 0 bases at J, with 8 bases between the two ends. The CDR3 has 14 amino acids. Germline CDR1 SGHRS, CDR2 YFSETQ. In DNA, the CDR3 is TGCGCCAGCAGCCCCACAGATAGCAATCAGCCCCAGCATTTT. Translation gives CASSPTDSNQPQHF. The entire variable domain, with the rest obtained from reference TRBV5-1 and TRBJ1-5, is as follows: KAGVTQTPRYLIKTRGQQVTLSCSPISGHRSVSWYQQTPGQGLQFLFEYFSETQRNKGNFPGRFSGRQFSNSRSEMNVSTLELGDSALYLCASSPTDSNQPQHFGDGTRLSIL.

The V call is TRBV24-1, the J call TRBJ2-5; 7 nucleotides line up with TRBD1. The germline CDR1 and CDR2 sequences are KGHDR and SFDVKD. The CDR3 has 14 residues. V dropped 2 bases and J dropped 6; count of bases not matched to a gene: 5. The CDR3: CATSDSGQLKTQYF. The CDR3 DNA reads TGTGCCACCAGTGATTCGGGACAGCTGAAGACCCAGTACTTC.

V gene TRBV7-2 combines with J gene TRBJ1-6; the D gene is possibly TRBD1 (5 bases). V was trimmed by 3 bases and J by 10 bases, leaving 13 bases between them. There are 14 residues in the CDR3. CDR1 and CDR2 from the germline V gene are SGHTA and FQGNSA. As DNA, the CDR3 is TGTGCCAGCAGCTTCTCCTTCGGGGGATCACCCCTCCACTTT. Translating it yields CASSFSFGGSPLHF.

This clone appeared once. The J gene is TRBJ2-1, the V gene TRBV9, with D maybe TRBD2 (6 bases). The V and J ends lost 0 bases and 8 bases respectively, with 12 bases between them. Germline V gene sequence: CDR1 SGDLS, CDR2 YYNGEE. This CDR3 spans 14 amino acids. CDR3 protein: CASSVVSGFDEQFF. Here the CDR3 DNA reads TGTGCCAGCAGCGTAGTGAGCGGGTTCGATGAGCAGTTCTTC. Complete variable domain (other parts from reference TRBV9 and TRBJ2-1): DSGVTQTPKHLITATGQRVTLRCSPRSGDLSVYWYQQSLDQGLQFLIQYYNGEERAKGNILERFSAQQFPDLHSELNLSSLELGDSALYFCASSVVSGFDEQFFGPGTRLTVL.

The genes are TRBV19 and TRBJ1-3, with D possibly matching TRBD1 (6 bases). The germline V and J ends were trimmed by 5 bases and 0 bases, with 17 bases remaining between them. This CDR3 has 17 residues. Germline CDR1 is LNHDA and CDR2 is SQIVND (reference sequence). The CDR3 is CASSSPQQGYSGNTIYF. The CDR3, as DNA: TGTGCCAGTAGTTCGCCCCAACAGGGTTACTCTGGAAACACCATATATTTT.

This clone appeared a few times. V and J are TRBV7-2 and TRBJ1-3; D remains ambiguous. Germline V gene data show CDR1 as SGHTA and CDR2 as FQGNSA. The CDR3 is 14 residues long. The ends were cut back, 3 bases at V and 0 bases at J, with 6 bases in the middle. The CDR3 DNA sequence: TGTGCCAGCAGCTTGGGCTACTCTGGAAACACCATATATTTT. Translated, it gives CASSLGYSGNTIYF.

This rearrangement joins TRBV28 to TRBJ1-5, with D perhaps TRBD1 (5 bases). CDR3 size: 17 residues. Germline V CDR1 and CDR2: MDHEN, SYDVKM. Trimming stripped 7 bases from V and 2 bases from J, with 21 bases between. CDR3 sequence reads: CASINPLTAKGNQPQHF. The CDR3 DNA follows: TGTGCCAGCATCAACCCCCTGACAGCGAAGGGCAATCAGCCCCAGCATTTT. The full variable domain, completed using reference TRBV28 and TRBJ1-5, is DVKVTQSSRYLVKRTGEKVFLECVQDMDHENMFWYRQDPGLGLRLIYFSYDVKMKEKGDIPEGYSVSREKKERFSLILESASTNQTSMYLCASINPLTAKGNQPQHFGDGTRLSIL.

This sequence joins TRBV7-9 and TRBJ1-3; a possible D gene is TRBD1 (6 bases). V gave up 0 bases and J gave up 3 bases, with 12 bases separating them. CDR3 length equals 16 residues. Per germline, CDR1 SEHNR and CDR2 FQNEAQ (reference sequence). The CDR3 nucleotides are TGTGCCAGCAGCTTAGCACAGGGTGGCGGTGGAAACACCATATATTTT. Protein sequence: CASSLAQGGGGNTIYF.

The chain carries TRBV7-9 and TRBJ2-5; D is possibly TRBD1 (5 bases). Germline V gene lookup returns CDR1 SEHNR and CDR2 FQNEAQ (reference sequence). Trimming shortened V by 5 bases and J by 4 bases, and 11 bases separated the two germline ends. This CDR3 is 13 amino acids long. Here the CDR3 reads CASSAPGSETQYF. As DNA, the CDR3 is TGTGCCAGCAGCGCGCCAGGGTCAGAGACCCAGTACTTC.

This clone was seen just once. V usage is TRBV6-2 or TRBV6-3 and J usage is TRBJ2-7, with 12 bases identical to TRBD2. Germline V gene lookup returns CDR1 MNHEY and CDR2 SVGEGT. The CDR3 extends over 16 amino acids. The junction had 6 bases not matched to a gene; V was cut back by 0 bases and J by 6 bases. The CDR3 DNA reads as TGTGCCAGCAGTTACTCTCTAGCGGGAGGGCCTGTCGAGCAGTACTTC. This translates into CASSYSLAGGPVEQYF.

The rearrangement links TRBV11-2 to TRBJ1-5; TRBD1 matches 7 bases. The CDR3 totals 13 residues. Germline V gene lookup returns CDR1 SGHAT and CDR2 FQNNGV. The trim removed 6 bases at V and 5 bases at J, leaving 4 bases unmatched. The CDR3 here is CASSPGQDQPQHF. As DNA, the CDR3 is TGTGCCAGCAGTCCAGGACAGGATCAGCCCCAGCATTTT.

This clone appeared a few times. This chain joins TRBV5-1 and TRBJ2-2; 7 bases map to TRBD1. With V trimmed by 1 base and J by 2 bases, 5 bases remained unmatched. This CDR3 contains 16 residues. Germline V gene data show CDR1 as SGHRS and CDR2 as YFSETQ. In DNA, the CDR3 is TGCGCCAGCAGCTTGAGGTGGACAGGTAACACCGGGGAGCTGTTTTTT. It codes for CASSLRWTGNTGELFF. The entire variable domain, with the rest obtained from reference TRBV5-1 and TRBJ2-2, is as follows: KAGVTQTPRYLIKTRGQQVTLSCSPISGHRSVSWYQQTPGQGLQFLFEYFSETQRNKGNFPGRFSGRQFSNSRSEMNVSTLELGDSALYLCASSLRWTGNTGELFFGEGSRLTVL.

The genes are TRBV4-3 and TRBJ1-2, with 12 nucleotides matching TRBD1. This CDR3 comprises 16 residues. Losses at the gene ends were 0 bases for V and 8 bases for J; bases not matched to a gene: 7. Germline V gene lookup returns CDR1 LGHNA and CDR2 YSLEER. The CDR3 spells CASSQDRDRGQEGYTF. CDR3 bases: TGCGCCAGCAGCCAAGATAGGGACAGGGGGCAAGAAGGCTACACCTTC.

Only a few counts were recorded for this clone. J is TRBJ2-2 and V is TRBV19; 9 bases agree with TRBD2. The CDR3 spans 16 residues. Germline V gives CDR1 LNHDA, CDR2 SQIVND (reference sequence). Germline trimming cut 4 bases from V and 4 bases from J; bases unmatched to any gene: 7. For the CDR3, the DNA is TGTGCCAGTAGTAGGGTAGCGGGAGTTGGCACCGGGGAGCTGTTTTTT. Protein product: CASSRVAGVGTGELFF.

The V call is TRBV9, the J call TRBJ1-1; 9 positions match TRBD1. This CDR3 has 15 amino acids. Trimming removed 0 bases from V and 4 bases from J; junction bases left unmatched: 4. Germline lookup yields CDR1 SGDLS and CDR2 YYNGEE. The CDR3 spells CASSVEQGARTEAFF. The CDR3 DNA sequence: TGTGCCAGCAGCGTAGAACAGGGGGCGCGCACTGAAGCTTTCTTT.

The chain employs TRBV9 and TRBJ2-5, with 16 bases identical to TRBD2. V was pared by 4 bases and J by 2 bases, with 2 bases of the junction left unmatched. Germline loops: CDR1 SGDLS, CDR2 YYNGEE. The CDR3 covers 16 residues. This chain's CDR3 is CASSPGLAGGQETQYF. The CDR3 DNA sequence: TGTGCCAGCAGCCCGGGACTAGCGGGAGGGCAAGAGACCCAGTACTTC.

The chain has TRBV5-1 and TRBJ2-1; 12 nucleotides line up with TRBD2. Germline V gives CDR1 SGHRS, CDR2 YFSETQ. The CDR3 is 15 residues long. Unmatched junction bases numbered 7, after V lost 4 bases and J lost 8 bases. The CDR3 region has the DNA TGCGCCAGCAGCCTCTTGACTAGCGGGAGTGATGAGCAGTTCTTC. As protein: CASSLLTSGSDEQFF.

The chain couples TRBV4-2 to TRBJ2-3, with 10 bases matching TRBD1. V dropped 4 bases and J dropped 2; count of bases not matched to a gene: 6. Germline V gene sequence: CDR1 LGHNA, CDR2 YNFKEQ. The CDR3 consists of 16 residues. The DNA for the CDR3 is TGTGCCAGCAGCCGGGGGACAGGGGATACCACAGATACGCAGTATTTT. Amino acids: CASSRGTGDTTDTQYF.

The V call is TRBV3-1 (or the pseudogene TRBV3-2), the J call TRBJ1-1; D possibly corresponds to TRBD1 (6 bases). The CDR3 spans 17 residues. The germline gives CDR1 LGHDT, CDR2 YNNKEL (reference sequence). The V end lost 1 base, the J end lost 8 bases, and 23 bases lay between the germline ends. CDR3 in DNA: TGTGCCAGCAGCCAAGCCGGGATGAGTGGGGGGGCGTCAGAAGCTTTCTTT. Protein sequence: CASSQAGMSGGASEAFF.